This T cell receptor beta chain was sequenced in a study of blood T cell repertoires in COVID-19. Across the study: In each case, the material was cDNA or gDNA derived from T cells, B-cell-depleted T cells, or PBMCs.

Clones were sequenced by immunoSEQ multiplex PCR, and TCRdb holds only the in-frame ones, with some missing. The data contain a few hundred thousand clones, approximately 78% of them seen just once; the ten biggest clones take up roughly 5.5%. V dropped 4 bases and J dropped 0 bases, with 13 bases sitting between them. The CDR3 runs to 16 residues. The germline gives CDR1 KGHSH, CDR2 LQKENI. The V gene is TRBV18, the J gene TRBJ2-1, with a weak D call TRBD2 (5 bases). Input material: peripheral blood. This sequence was found in a woman in her 70s with COVID-19, enrolled during active disease. CDR3 sequence: CASSLTRISSYNEQFF. DNA of the CDR3: TGTGCCAGCTCACTAACTAGGATTAGCTCCTACAATGAGCAGTTCTTC.